This T cell receptor (beta chain) was recorded in a study of CD8 T cells in ankylosing spondylitis. This CDR3 spans 14 amino acids. V was shortened by 11 bases and J by 0 bases, with 11 bases between the two germline ends. Germline CDR1 reads ENHRY; CDR2 reads SYGVKD. Study observations and caveats: Apparently characteristic of ankylosing spondylitis blood was a TCR beta motif (about 8 highly homologous variants). Disease-linked clones bore a CD8+ phenotype, appearing relatively rarely in peripheral blood. Prior work had noted some motif variants in reactive arthritis blood and synovial fluid.

Using its own MiXCR run on the 5' RACE reads, TCRdb lists one record per CDR3 protein. The sample lists 30,000 to 40,000 distinct CDR3 sequences; about a tenth were seen once. This clonotype was recorded at least ten times. The antigen is unknown. The genes are TRBV10-3 and TRBJ2-6; D is undetermined. This sequence was found in a male donor with ankylosing spondylitis or in good health (not recorded which). Sequenced sample: blood, either unsorted or a sorted T cell fraction (not recorded which). CDR3 coding DNA: TGTGCCTCCCATCTTAGCTCTGGGGCCAACGTCCTGACTTTC. It encodes CASHLSSGANVLTF.